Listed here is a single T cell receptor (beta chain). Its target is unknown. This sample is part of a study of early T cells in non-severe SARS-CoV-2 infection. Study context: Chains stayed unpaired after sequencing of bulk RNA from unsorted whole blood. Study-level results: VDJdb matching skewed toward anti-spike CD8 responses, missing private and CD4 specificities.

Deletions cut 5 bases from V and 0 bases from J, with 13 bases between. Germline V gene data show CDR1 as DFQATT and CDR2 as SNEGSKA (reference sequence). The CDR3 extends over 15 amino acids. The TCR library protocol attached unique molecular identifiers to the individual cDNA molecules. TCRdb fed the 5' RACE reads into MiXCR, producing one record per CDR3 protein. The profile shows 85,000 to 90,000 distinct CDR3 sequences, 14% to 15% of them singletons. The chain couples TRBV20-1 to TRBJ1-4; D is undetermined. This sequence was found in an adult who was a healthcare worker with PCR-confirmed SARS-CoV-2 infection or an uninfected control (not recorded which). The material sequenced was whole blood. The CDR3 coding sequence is TGCAGTGCTCAAACGGACGGTGCAACTAATGAAAAACTGTTTTTT. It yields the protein CSAQTDGATNEKLFF.